This T cell receptor beta chain was captured in a study of post-analysis software for immune sequencing data. Looking at the study overall: The disease courses covered relapsing-remitting, secondary progressive and progressive-relapsing multiple sclerosis. Overall study findings and caveats: Controls had significantly higher normalized Chao1 diversity than multiple sclerosis patients. A few TRBV segments were significantly more frequent in patients than in controls. TRBV5-6, TRBV5-1 and TRBV20-1 were among these segments. Same-batch samples co-clustered strongly by F measure.

This clonotype was seen more than once but under ten times. What it recognizes is unknown. Sequencing libraries made from TCR beta cDNA carried unique molecular identifiers. Each sample of roughly 0.9 to 10 million input T cells yielded roughly 500,000 cDNA molecules, so each molecule approximated one T cell. Using its own MiXCR run on the PCR reads, TCRdb lists one record per CDR3 protein. This table holds fewer than 850,000 distinct CDR3 sequences, roughly 27% found once. From germline, CDR1 is SEHNR and CDR2 FQNEAQ (reference sequence). The CDR3 is 17 residues long. Trimming left V 5 bases short and J 3 bases short, with 22 bases between.

The rearrangement uses TRBV7-9 and TRBJ1-2; D is uncertain. The sequencing input was blood. The receptor was derived from a girl between 5 and 17 years old with multiple sclerosis. CDR3: CASSHSWGSRGDYGYTF. DNA for the CDR3: TGTGCCAGCAGCCATAGTTGGGGAAGTAGAGGCGACTATGGCTACACCTTC.